One sample yielded the 5 T cell receptor beta chains listed below, sequenced in a study of blood T cell repertoires in COVID-19 (dated by TCRdb to about 2020). Library generation was performed with the immunoSEQ multiplex PCR assay. Drawn from immuneACCESS, this table holds only the in-frame rearrangements with V and J called that TCRdb kept. Clones are partly lost; checked studies trace under half to an unresolved V gene and leave the rest unexplained. Recorded for this sample are around 100,000 clones; around 86% of them occurred a single time. The top ten hold approximately 7.9% of the sample. The sequencing input was peripheral blood. The origin of the receptors is a man aged 65 to 79 with acute or convalescent COVID-19.

A few counts support this clone. The chain links TRBV19 to TRBJ2-2; unclear D gene. V lost 5 bases and J lost 6, with 10 bases in between. The CDR3 is 13 amino acids. The germline gives CDR1 LNHDA, CDR2 SQIVND (reference sequence). The CDR3 loop reads CASSPTAAGELFF. CDR3 coding DNA: TGTGCCAGTAGTCCGACTGCGGCCGGGGAGCTGTTTTTT.

This clone was detected once. The chain links TRBV30 to TRBJ1-6, with D maybe TRBD1 (6 bases). This CDR3 has 14 amino acids. The germline V gene has CDR1 GTSNPN and CDR2 SVGIG (reference sequence). V was shortened by 2 bases and J by 5 bases, with 10 bases between the two germline ends. CDR3 coding DNA: TGTGCCTGGAGTAAAAAGGGGGATAATTCACCCCTCCACTTT. Encoded protein: CAWSKKGDNSPLHF.

The genes are TRBV6-5 and TRBJ1-3; weak D call: TRBD1 (6 bases). This CDR3 is 14 amino acids long. Looked up from germline, CDR1 is MNHEY and CDR2 is SVGAGI. V was trimmed by 6 bases and J by 4 bases, leaving 13 bases between them. The CDR3 loop is CASRTTGNGNTIYF. Written as DNA, the CDR3 is TGTGCCAGCAGAACCACAGGGAACGGAAACACCATATATTTT.

The DNA for the CDR3 is TGCAGCGTTGACGGGTCCTCCCGCGGCACGCAGTATTTT. Translation: CSVDGSSRGTQYF. The gene calls are TRBV29-1 and TRBJ2-3; D not resolved. This CDR3 contains 13 residues. Germline lookup yields CDR1 SQVTM and CDR2 ANQGSEA. Trimming took 3 bases from V and 9 from J, leaving 16 bases between them.

The rearrangement joins TRBV5-6 to TRBJ2-3; 7 positions agree with TRBD2. The CDR3 contains 14 residues. The J segment lost 2 bases and the V segment lost 4 bases, leaving 4 bases of the junction unmatched. From germline, CDR1 is SGHDT and CDR2 YYEEEE. CDR3 amino acids: CASSLTSVTDTQYF. The CDR3 DNA is TGTGCCAGCAGCCTTACTAGCGTCACAGATACGCAGTATTTT.